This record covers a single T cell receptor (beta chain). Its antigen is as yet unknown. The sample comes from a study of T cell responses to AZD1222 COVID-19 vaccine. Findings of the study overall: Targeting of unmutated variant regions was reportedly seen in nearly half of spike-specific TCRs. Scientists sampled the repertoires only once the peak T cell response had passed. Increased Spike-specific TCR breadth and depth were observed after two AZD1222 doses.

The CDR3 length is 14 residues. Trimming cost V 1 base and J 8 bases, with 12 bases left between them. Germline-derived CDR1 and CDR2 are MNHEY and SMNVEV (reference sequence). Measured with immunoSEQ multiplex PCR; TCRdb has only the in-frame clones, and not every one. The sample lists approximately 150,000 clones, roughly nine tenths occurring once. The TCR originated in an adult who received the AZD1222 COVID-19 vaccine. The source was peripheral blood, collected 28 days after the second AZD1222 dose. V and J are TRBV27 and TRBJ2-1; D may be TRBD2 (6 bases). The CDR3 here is CASSLLLAGHEQFF. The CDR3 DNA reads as TGTGCCAGCAGTTTATTACTAGCTGGCCATGAGCAGTTCTTC.